This T cell receptor (beta chain) stems from a study of control samples from healthy donors and cancer patients. Using immunoSEQ multiplex PCR, the repertoire was profiled, and TCRdb retains in-frame clones only, with some absent. The sample includes about 410,000 clones, approximately 92% of them seen just once. Germline loops: CDR1 MNHEY, CDR2 SMNVEV (reference sequence). The CDR3 spans 19 residues. Trimming shortened V by 3 bases and J by 0 bases, and 23 bases separated the two germline ends. The receptor comes from a man aged 35-49 years with head and neck cancer. Sequencing was performed on PBMCs. V is TRBV27 and J is TRBJ2-5; tentative D call: TRBD2 (7 bases). The CDR3 coding sequence is TGTGCCAGCAGTTTTAGGTGGGGGGGCCGAGTTAAGTACCAAGAGACCCAGTACTTC. Translated: CASSFRWGGRVKYQETQYF.